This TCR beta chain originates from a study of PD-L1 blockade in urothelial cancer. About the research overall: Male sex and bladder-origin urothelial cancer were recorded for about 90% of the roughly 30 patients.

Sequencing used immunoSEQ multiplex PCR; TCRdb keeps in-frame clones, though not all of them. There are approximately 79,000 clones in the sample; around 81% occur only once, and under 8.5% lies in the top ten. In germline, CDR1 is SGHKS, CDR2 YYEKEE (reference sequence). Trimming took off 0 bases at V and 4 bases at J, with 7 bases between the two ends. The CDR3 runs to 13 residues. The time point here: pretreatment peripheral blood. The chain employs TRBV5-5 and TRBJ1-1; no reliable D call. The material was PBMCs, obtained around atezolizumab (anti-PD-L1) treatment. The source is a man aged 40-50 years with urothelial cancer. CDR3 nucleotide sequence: TGTGCCAGCAGCTTGGGGGAGGGCACTGAAGCTTTCTTT. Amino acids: CASSLGEGTEAFF. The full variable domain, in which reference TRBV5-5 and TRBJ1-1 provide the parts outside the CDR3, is DAGVTQSPTHLIKTRGQQVTLRCSPISGHKSVSWYQQVLGQGPQFIFQYYEKEERGRGNFPDRFSARQFPNYSSELNVNALLLGDSALYLCASSLGEGTEAFFGQGTRLTVV.